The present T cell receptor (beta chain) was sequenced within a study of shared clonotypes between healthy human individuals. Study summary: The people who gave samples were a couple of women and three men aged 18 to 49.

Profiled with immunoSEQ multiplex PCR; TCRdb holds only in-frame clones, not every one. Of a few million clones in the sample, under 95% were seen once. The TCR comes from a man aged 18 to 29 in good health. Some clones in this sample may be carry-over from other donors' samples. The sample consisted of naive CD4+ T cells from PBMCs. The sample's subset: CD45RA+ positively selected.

CDR3 sequence (DNA): TGTGCCAGCAGCTTAGCGTTAGGGTACGATAATTCACCCCTCCACTTT. It codes for CASSLALGYDNSPLHF. V and J are TRBV7-9 and TRBJ1-6, with unresolved D. This CDR3 region has 16 residues. Trimming stripped 0 bases from V and 5 bases from J, with 11 bases between. CDR1 and CDR2 (germline): SEHNR, FQNEAQ (reference sequence).